This T cell receptor beta chain originates from a study of blood T cells in healthy people across ages. Regarding the study as a whole: Measured against age, TCR beta diversity per million T cells decreased in a roughly linear manner.

This CDR3 contains 14 residues. V was shortened by 8 bases and J by 6 bases, with 18 bases between the two germline ends. The germline gives CDR1 ENHRY, CDR2 SYGVKD. Worth noting for this clonotype: Its antigen is currently unknown.

A sample-barcoded 5' primer and a J-beta primer mix were used in a second PCR of roughly 6 to 11 cycles. TCRdb independently ran MiXCR on the 5' RACE reads; one entry per CDR3 protein. The sample includes around 1,700,000 distinct CDR3 sequences, about 30% of them seen just once. The sample comprised blood. This clonotype was obtained from a young woman in good health. The J gene is TRBJ2-3, the V gene TRBV10-3, with D unclear. The CDR3 DNA sequence: TGTGCCATCGGGCAAACCGATATTTGGGATACGCAGTATTTT. It translates to CAIGQTDIWDTQYF.